This TCR beta chain emerged from a study of CD8+CD57+ T cells in acquired aplastic anemia. The overall study: Sorted cells (CD4+ and CD8+) yielded DNA amounts that averaged approximately 3.2 ug.

Sequencing was done on patients that had shown CD8+CD57+ cell expansion by flow cytometry. Profiles of TCR beta VDJ and CDR3 were generated from a genomic DNA template. In TCRdb, the reads were re-called with MiXCR into one record per CDR3 protein. Of some 200,000 distinct CDR3 sequences detected, 40% to 50% appear once; the ten largest clones hold around a tenth. The sequence derives from a human donor with aplastic anemia. Sequenced input: sorted CD4+, CD8+, or CD8+CD57+ T cells (not recorded which) from PBMCs.

The CDR3 DNA reads TGTGCCAGCAGCTCGACTAGCCGACACACAGATACGCAGTATTTT. It specifies CASSSTSRHTDTQYF. The rearrangement links TRBV7-8 to TRBJ2-3; the match to TRBD2 covers 7 bases. This CDR3 is built from 15 residues. V lost 4 bases and J lost 2; bases outside the gene matches: 6. The germline CDR1 and CDR2 sequences are SGHVS and FQNEAQ.